This T cell receptor beta chain stems from a study of tumor and adjacent non-tumor tissue in lung cancer. The CDR3 length is 12 residues. V dropped 9 bases and J dropped 5 bases, with 13 bases sitting between them. This sample's RNA came from whole unsorted tissue. The library came from three nested PCR rounds adapted from ARM-PCR protocols. TCRdb called the multiplex PCR reads again in MiXCR, with one record for every CDR3 protein. This table holds under 150,000 distinct CDR3 sequences, about 66% found once. As for this clonotype: This sequence may be a read error, since a much larger clone differs from it by one base.

The sample comprised lung tumor tissue. The TCR originated in a man between 25 and 39 years old with non-small cell lung cancer. The V and J genes are TRBV12-3 or TRBV12-4 and TRBJ1-2; possible D gene TRBD1, 6 bases. The CDR3 sequence is CASMGAVYGYTF. In DNA form, the CDR3 reads TGTGCCAGTATGGGGGCTGTTTATGGCTACACCTTC.